These 2 T cell receptor beta chains were sequenced from one sample in a study of CD8 T cells in ankylosing spondylitis. TCRdb used MiXCR to reprocess the 5' RACE reads, holding one entry per CDR3 protein. In the table there are around 250,000 distinct CDR3 sequences, around 32% of which are singletons. The source material was blood, either unsorted or a sorted T cell fraction (not recorded which). These receptors were taken from a male donor with ankylosing spondylitis or in good health (not recorded which).

With respect to this clonotype: This is likely a read error, given that the CDR3 carries no conserved phenylalanine or tryptophan at its end. This sequence joins TRBV12-3 or TRBV12-4 and TRBJ1-4, with D possibly TRBD1 on 5 matching bases. This CDR3 has 15 amino acids. The V end lost 5 bases, the J end lost 4 bases, and 14 bases lay between the germline ends. The CDR3 region has the DNA TGTGCCAGCAGTCCCTCCGGGACGGATAATGAAAAACTGTTTTCT. This sequence encodes CASSPSGTDNEKLFS.

The V gene is TRBV12-3 or TRBV12-4, the J gene TRBJ2-7; no clear D. The CDR3 extends over 14 amino acids. With 5 bases removed from V and 4 bases from J, the gap between germline ends came to 15 bases. In DNA, the CDR3 is TGTGCCAGCAGTGGCCCCTTGTCTTATTACGAGCAGTACTTC. Translation gives CASSGPLSYYEQYF.